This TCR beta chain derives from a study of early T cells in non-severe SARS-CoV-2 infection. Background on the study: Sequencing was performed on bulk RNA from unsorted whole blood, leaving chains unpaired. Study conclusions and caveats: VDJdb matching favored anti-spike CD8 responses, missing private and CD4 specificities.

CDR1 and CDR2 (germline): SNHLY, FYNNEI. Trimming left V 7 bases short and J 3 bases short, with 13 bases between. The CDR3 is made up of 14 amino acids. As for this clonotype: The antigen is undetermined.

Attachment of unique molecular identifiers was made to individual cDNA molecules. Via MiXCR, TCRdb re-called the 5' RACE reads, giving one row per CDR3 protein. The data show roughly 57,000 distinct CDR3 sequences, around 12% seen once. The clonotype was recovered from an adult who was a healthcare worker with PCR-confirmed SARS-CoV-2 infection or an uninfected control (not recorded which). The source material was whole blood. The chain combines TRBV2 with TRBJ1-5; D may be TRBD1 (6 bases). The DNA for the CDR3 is TGTGCCAGCACGGGGGCAAGCTTCAATCAGCCCCAGCATTTT. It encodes CASTGASFNQPQHF.